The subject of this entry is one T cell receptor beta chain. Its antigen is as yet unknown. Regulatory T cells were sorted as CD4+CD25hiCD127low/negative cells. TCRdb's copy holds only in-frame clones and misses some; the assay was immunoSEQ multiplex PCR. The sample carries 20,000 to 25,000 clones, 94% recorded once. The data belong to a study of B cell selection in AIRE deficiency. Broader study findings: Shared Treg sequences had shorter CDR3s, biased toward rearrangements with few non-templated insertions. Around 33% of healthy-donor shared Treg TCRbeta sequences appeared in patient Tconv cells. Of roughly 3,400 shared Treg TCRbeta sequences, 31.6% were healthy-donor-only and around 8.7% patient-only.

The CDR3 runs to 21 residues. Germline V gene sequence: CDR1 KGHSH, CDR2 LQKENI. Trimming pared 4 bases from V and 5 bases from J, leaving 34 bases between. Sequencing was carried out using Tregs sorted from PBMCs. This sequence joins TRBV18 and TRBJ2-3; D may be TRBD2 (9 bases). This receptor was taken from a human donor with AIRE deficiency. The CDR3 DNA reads TGTGCCAGCTCACTTGGACAGGGCCTAGCGGGACTATTGGTTTGGGTAGATACGCAGTATTTT. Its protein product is CASSLGQGLAGLLVWVDTQYF.